This T cell receptor beta chain was captured in a study of T cells after yellow fever vaccination. The study made its TCR cDNA through 5'RACE template switching. That step introduced a universal primer site along with UMIs. TCRdb itself ran the 5' RACE reads through MiXCR, one entry per CDR3 protein. The table includes roughly 500,000 distinct CDR3 sequences, about 19% detected once. There are a few counts of this clonotype. Source: PBMCs, taken 15 days after the yellow fever booster vaccination. The sequence was collected from a man aged 25 to 45 who received the YFV17D yellow fever vaccine.

The CDR3 DNA is TGTGCCAGCAGATCCGGGGCTGGCGGTGGACAGTACTTC. It codes for CASRSGAGGGQYF. The chain couples TRBV12-3 or TRBV12-4 to TRBJ2-7; D is perhaps TRBD1 or TRBD2 (5 bases each). The CDR3 has 13 amino acids. The V gene lost 6 bases and the J gene lost 10 bases, with 19 bases spanning the gap.